This T cell receptor beta chain was documented in a study of blood T cell repertoires in COVID-19 (dated by TCRdb to 2019 to 2021). In terms of the full investigation: Samples covering the acute and convalescent phases of COVID-19 were provided by collaborators in the United States, Italy and Spain. Samples came from the ongoing ImmuneRACE study (first 160 participants) plus 1,254 subjects from 6 global collaborators. Sample metadata almost always included a de-identified subject ID, COVID-19 status, age in years and sex. The repertoires were made available in a free public database intended to serve as a resource for research on the immune response to SARS-CoV-2. The dataset comprised deeply sampled blood TCRbeta repertoires from subjects exposed to, actively infected with, or recovered from COVID-19. Where HLA class I and class II types were available, the types were taken from metadata supplied by the sample provider, not from assay-based typing. The material from the prospective study consisted of cDNA or gDNA derived from T cells, B-cell-depleted T cells, or PBMCs. Study-wide conclusions, independent of this receptor: The amount of clinical and demographic metadata varied by source and participant and was provided uncurated.

The germline V gene provides CDR1 KGHSH and CDR2 LQKENI. Relative to germline, V is 2 bases shorter and J is 5 bases shorter, with 15 bases between their ends. The cysteine opens and the phenylalanine closes a CDR3 of 15 amino acids. Only CDR3 DNA is held: 45 bases, read in frame from base 1. On this clone: No cognate antigen has been identified for it. Base qualities were left out, and no much larger clone turns up one base away.

Enrolling through a virtual design, the prospective study's participants ranged in age from roughly 18 to 89 years and lived across more than 20 United States geographic areas. To assign participants to cohorts, the prospective study relied on clinical history that participants themselves reported in a screening survey and a study questionnaire. Recovered participants in ImmuneRACE Cohort 3 were defined by two consecutive negative NP/OP PCR tests, clearance by a healthcare professional, or resolution of symptoms. In the prospective study, whole blood, serum and a nasopharyngeal or oropharyngeal swab were collected from each participant by mobile phlebotomists. Participants in the prospective study had the option to provide additional blood draws and questionnaires over a 2-month period. Prospective study blood samples were shipped either frozen or at room temperature before DNA extraction. TCRbeta CDR3 regions were amplified from genomic DNA by means of the immunoSEQ Assay, a bias-controlled multiplex PCR. As for the original processing: Within the assay, amplification of reference gene primers was used to estimate how many nucleated cells each sample contained. To quantify the absolute abundance of each unique TCRbeta CDR3 rearrangement, sequence reads were collapsed and filtered. For each sample, productive Simpson clonality was calculated by taking the square root of Simpson's diversity index across productive rearrangements. TCRdb carries this immuneACCESS record with in-frame sequences only. Its versions omit some clonotypes, under half of them owing to an unresolved V gene in the studies checked, with the rest unexplained. V, J and clone size were drawn from that table, and D and trimming were deduced from the DNA. Present in this sample are 490,000 or so clones, about nine tenths of which were seen just once. The ten largest make up around 7.9% of the sample.

Sequenced material: PBMCs or T cells enriched from blood (not recorded which). This chain is built from TRBV18 and TRBJ1-2; the D segment could be TRBD1, given 6 matching bases. This clonotype was obtained from a woman in her sixties who had recovered from COVID-19. The CDR3 region: CASSPTDSGGYGYTF. The nucleotides are TGTGCCAGCTCACCAACGGACAGCGGCGGGTATGGCTACACCTTC.